Shown below are 30 T cell receptor beta chains from a single sample sequenced in a study of blood T cell repertoires in COVID-19. The method was immunoSEQ multiplex PCR; TCRdb's version includes in-frame clones alone and lacks a portion of them. The sample gives 150,000 to 200,000 clones, around three quarters of which show up once; 6.5% to 8% is in the top ten. The sequenced sample was peripheral blood. All receptors derive from a man aged 65 to 85 with active or convalescent COVID-19.

V gene TRBV9 combines with J gene TRBJ2-7; 12 bases are a match to TRBD2. The V gene end was trimmed by 5 bases and the J gene end by 6 bases; junction bases not matched to a gene: 6. Germline assignment: CDR1 SGDLS and CDR2 YYNGEE. The CDR3 extends over 14 amino acids. The CDR3 is CASSPGLAGSEQYF. Here the CDR3 DNA reads TGTGCCAGCAGTCCAGGACTAGCGGGATCCGAGCAGTACTTC.

V is TRBV18 and J is TRBJ2-3, with 7 nucleotides matching TRBD2. The CDR3 is 16 amino acids. The J segment lost 5 bases and the V segment lost 4 bases, leaving 12 bases of the junction unmatched. The germline gives CDR1 KGHSH, CDR2 LQKENI. The DNA of the CDR3 is TGTGCCAGCTCACACCGTCGGGAGCGGGGTAGAGATACGCAGTATTTT. It is translated as CASSHRRERGRDTQYF.

The J gene is TRBJ1-5, the V gene TRBV10-3; 7 bases agree with TRBD1. The length of the CDR3 is 15 residues. After removal of 6 bases from V and 2 bases from J, the junction contained 7 bases not matched to a gene. Germline CDR1 reads ENHRY; CDR2 reads SYGVKD. CDR3 nucleotides: TGTGCCATCAGCCCTACAGGGGAGGGCAATCAGCCCCAGCATTTT. Its translation: CAISPTGEGNQPQHF.

This rearrangement joins TRBV5-4 to TRBJ1-1; a possible D gene is TRBD1 (6 bases). CDR3 length: 15 residues. CDR1 and CDR2 from the germline V gene are SGHNT and YYREEE (reference sequence). V gave up 4 bases and J gave up 4 bases, with 17 bases separating them. CDR3 residues: CASSPGRGVSTEAFF. In DNA, the CDR3 is TGTGCCAGCAGCCCGGGGAGGGGGGTGTCCACTGAAGCTTTCTTT.

The V call is TRBV5-8, the J call TRBJ1-6; weak D call: TRBD1 (6 bases). Germline V lookup: CDR1 SGHTS, CDR2 YDEGEE. Trimming removed 4 bases at V and 4 bases at J, with 12 bases between. The CDR3 runs 15 residues. In DNA, the CDR3 is TGTGCCAGCAGCGAGCGGGGGCAATATAATTCACCCCTCCACTTT. It encodes CASSERGQYNSPLHF.

This chain connects TRBV2 to TRBJ2-3; no definite D call. This CDR3 contains 11 residues. Germline V gives CDR1 SNHLY, CDR2 FYNNEI. V was shortened by 3 bases and J by 6 bases, with 4 bases between the two germline ends. CDR3 sequence reads: CASSDYDTQYF. The CDR3 DNA is TGTGCCAGCAGTGATTATGATACGCAGTATTTT.

The V call is TRBV3-1 (or the pseudogene TRBV3-2), the J call TRBJ2-1; TRBD2 matches at 10 bases. V was clipped by 0 bases and J by 7 bases; unmatched bases: 9. The germline V gene encodes CDR1 LGHDT and CDR2 YNNKEL (reference sequence). The CDR3 runs to 17 residues. The CDR3 coding sequence is TGTGCCAGCAGCCAAGATCGAGGTAGCGGGGGGCCGAATGAGCAGTTCTTC. Encoded protein: CASSQDRGSGGPNEQFF.

The chain is built from TRBV2 and TRBJ1-3, with 9 bases that match TRBD1. V dropped 7 bases and J dropped 2; count of bases not matched to a gene: 3. Looked up from germline, CDR1 is SNHLY and CDR2 is FYNNEI. The CDR3 is 14 amino acids. CDR3 sequence reads: CASNGQGPGNTIYF. The CDR3 DNA reads TGTGCCAGCAATGGACAGGGGCCTGGAAACACCATATATTTT.

The chain combines TRBV6-1 with TRBJ1-5, with D uncertain. CDR1 MNHNS and CDR2 SASEGT come from the germline V gene. This CDR3 is 14 amino acids long. The ends were cut back, 1 base at V and 3 bases at J, with 7 bases in the middle. The CDR3 here is CASSEVRDNQPQHF. The CDR3, as DNA: TGTGCCAGCAGTGAAGTTCGGGACAATCAGCCCCAGCATTTT.

This chain links TRBV30 with TRBJ2-6; tentatively, D is TRBD2 (5 bases). Germline V gene data show CDR1 as GTSNPN and CDR2 as SVGIG (reference sequence). The CDR3 is 16 amino acids. Trimming took 4 bases from V and 4 from J, leaving 17 bases between them. CDR3 in amino acids: CAWTGGLMGGANVLTF. CDR3 bases: TGTGCCTGGACCGGAGGTTTAATGGGGGGGGCCAACGTCCTGACTTTC.

The chain has TRBV6-5 and TRBJ2-3, with D maybe TRBD1 (5 bases). The V end was cut by 4 bases, the J end by 2 bases, with 13 bases between. CDR3 length equals 15 residues. Looked up from germline, CDR1 is MNHEY and CDR2 is SVGAGI. The CDR3 reads CASSFTTDHTDTQYF. CDR3 nucleotides: TGTGCCAGCAGTTTCACGACAGACCACACAGATACGCAGTATTTT.

J is TRBJ1-2 and V is TRBV7-8; the D gene is possibly TRBD1 (5 bases). The ends were cut back, 4 bases at V and 2 bases at J, with 26 bases in the middle. Germline lookup yields CDR1 SGHVS and CDR2 FQNEAQ. The CDR3 runs 19 residues. The CDR3 nucleotides read TGTGCCAGCAGCTCACGCGCGACCCAGGGCCCTCCTAAAAACTATGGCTACACCTTC. It is translated as CASSSRATQGPPKNYGYTF.

This clone has just a few counts. The chain is built from TRBV12-1 and TRBJ1-1; the tabulated D call, TRBD1, remains unverified against the DNA. TRBV12-1 is shown as a pseudogene. The CDR3 contains 13 residues. CDR3 sequence: CASSFIPQAEAFF. The CDR3, as DNA: TGTGCCAGCAGCTTTATTCCCCAGGCTGAAGCTTTCTTT.

This clone has just one count. The chain has TRBV2 and TRBJ2-1; 14 bases line up with TRBD2. J gave up 5 bases and V 7 bases, and 10 bases lay outside the gene matches. The CDR3 is 17 amino acids. Germline lookup yields CDR1 SNHLY and CDR2 FYNNEI. The CDR3 reads CASTGGLAGDHHNEQFF. The CDR3 DNA reads as TGTGCCAGCACCGGGGGACTAGCGGGGGACCATCACAATGAGCAGTTCTTC.

V is TRBV7-2 and J is TRBJ2-1; 8 positions agree with TRBD2. V lost 3 bases and J lost 5; bases outside the gene matches: 6. This CDR3 is 15 amino acids long. Germline CDR1 SGHTA, CDR2 FQGNSA. The CDR3 DNA follows: TGTGCCAGCAGCTTGGTGGCGGGGGGCCACAATGAGCAGTTCTTC. This gives the protein CASSLVAGGHNEQFF.

As for this clone: Additional DNA sequences in this sample encode the identical CDR3. The chain has TRBV27 and TRBJ2-7; tentatively, D is TRBD1 (5 bases). V was pared by 8 bases and J by 4 bases, with 6 bases between. The CDR3 extends over 10 amino acids. Germline CDR1 and CDR2: MNHEY and SMNVEV (reference sequence). The CDR3 DNA sequence: TGTGCCAGCGGGGCGTACGAGCAGTACTTC. Translation gives CASGAYEQYF.

Points on this clone: This same CDR3 is encoded by further DNA sequences in the sample. The rearrangement uses TRBV5-4 and TRBJ1-1, with 8 positions matching TRBD1. Germline lookup yields CDR1 SGHNT and CDR2 YYREEE (reference sequence). V gave up 4 bases and J gave up 3 bases; unmatched junction bases: 2. The CDR3 is 13 amino acids. This CDR3 reads CASSPDRDTEAFF. The CDR3 bases are TGTGCCAGCAGCCCGGACAGGGACACTGAAGCTTTCTTT.

Note on this clone: One end of the junction varies from germline; a read error may be responsible. The V gene is TRBV7-7, the J gene TRBJ2-7; TRBD1 agrees at 10 bases. Germline CDR1 SSHAT, CDR2 FNYEAQ (reference sequence). The CDR3 has 14 amino acids. For the CDR3, the DNA is TGTGCTAGCAGCCCGGGACAGGGGCGATACGAGCAGTACTTC. Translated, it gives CASSPGQGRYEQYF. The whole variable domain, filled in from reference TRBV7-7 and TRBJ2-7, reads GAGVSQSPRYKVTKRGQDVTLRCDPISSHATLYWYQQALGQGPEFLTYFNYEAQPDKSGLPSDRFSAERPEGSISTLTIQRTEQRDSAMYRCASSPGQGRYEQYFGPGTRLTVT.

The CDR3 loop is CASSTTSGGMYQETQYF. CDR3 bases: TGTGCCAGCAGTACGACTAGCGGGGGGATGTACCAAGAGACCCAGTACTTC. The V gene is TRBV27, the J gene TRBJ2-5, with 13 bases fitting TRBD2. V was pared by 5 bases and J by 0 bases, with 6 bases of the junction left unmatched. This CDR3 spans 17 amino acids. CDR1 and CDR2 (germline): MNHEY, SMNVEV (reference sequence).

This clone was seen only a few times. The rearrangement uses TRBV18 and TRBJ2-4; 12 bases agree with TRBD1. V lost 6 bases and J lost 7; bases outside the gene matches: 13. Germline V gives CDR1 KGHSH, CDR2 LQKENI. The CDR3 extends over 17 amino acids. The CDR3 DNA sequence: TGTGCCAGCTCCACGGGGTCCGGGACAGGGGGCGAGAACATTCAGTACTTC. It specifies CASSTGSGTGGENIQYF. Complete variable domain (other parts from reference TRBV18 and TRBJ2-4): NAGVMQNPRHLVRRRGQEARLRCSPMKGHSHVYWYRQLPEEGLKFMVYLQKENIIDESGMPKERFSAEFPKEGPSILRIQQVVRGDSAAYFCASSTGSGTGGENIQYFGAGTRLSVL.

This chain connects TRBV14 to TRBJ2-7; 9 positions match TRBD1. This CDR3 contains 15 residues. Germline CDR1 is SGHDN and CDR2 is FVKESK. The junction had 4 bases not matched to a gene; V was cut back by 4 bases and J by 0 bases. DNA of the CDR3: TGTGCCAGCAGCCGGGACAGGGTGAGCTCCTACGAGCAGTACTTC. It encodes CASSRDRVSSYEQYF.

The CDR3 is CSVITGGTYTGELFF. As DNA, the CDR3 is TGCAGCGTTATTACAGGGGGCACGTACACCGGGGAGCTGTTTTTT. This chain joins TRBV29-1 and TRBJ2-2; the match to TRBD1 covers 9 bases. Germline values: CDR1 SQVTM, CDR2 ANQGSEA. CDR3 size: 15 residues. After removal of 5 bases from V and 3 bases from J, the junction contained 7 bases not matched to a gene.

This chain links TRBV7-9 with TRBJ1-3; D not certain. The ends were cut back, 1 base at V and 2 bases at J, with 9 bases in the middle. The CDR3 loop spans 15 amino acids. Germline values: CDR1 SEHNR, CDR2 FQNEAQ (reference sequence). CDR3 sequence reads: CASSLEDIPGNTIYF. The CDR3 DNA follows: TGTGCCAGCAGCTTAGAAGACATCCCTGGAAACACCATATATTTT.

This chain joins TRBV3-1 (or the pseudogene TRBV3-2) and TRBJ1-2; D is possibly TRBD1 (6 bases). Germline assignment: CDR1 LGHDT and CDR2 YNNKEL (reference sequence). V lost 1 base and J 2 bases, leaving 11 bases between the germline ends. This CDR3 has 15 residues. CDR3 in DNA: TGTGCCAGCAGCCAAGCCCAGGGGTGGAACTATGGCTACACCTTC. Translated: CASSQAQGWNYGYTF.

This clone was picked up one time. The J gene is TRBJ2-3, the V gene TRBV30; 7 bases are shared with TRBD2. The CDR3 is 14 residues long. J gave up 6 bases and V 2 bases, and 8 bases lay outside the gene matches. The germline V gene encodes CDR1 GTSNPN and CDR2 SVGIG (reference sequence). The CDR3, as DNA: TGTGCCTGGAGTCCACTTTTGCGGGGGGATACGCAGTATTTT. The encoded protein is CAWSPLLRGDTQYF.

This rearrangement joins TRBV5-1 to TRBJ2-1, with TRBD2 as a possible D gene (6 bases). Germline CDR1 is SGHRS and CDR2 is YFSETQ. Trimming pared 5 bases from V and 9 bases from J, leaving 21 bases between. The CDR3 has 15 amino acids. The CDR3 is CASSAGIAYQGEQFF. As DNA, the CDR3 is TGCGCCAGCAGTGCGGGGATCGCCTATCAGGGTGAGCAGTTCTTC.

The chain couples TRBV5-1 to TRBJ2-1; D possibly corresponds to TRBD2 (6 bases). Germline CDR1 and CDR2: SGHRS and YFSETQ. The CDR3 contains 17 residues. With 3 bases removed from V and 1 base from J, the gap between germline ends came to 17 bases. The CDR3 region has the DNA TGCGCCAGCAGCTCCGGGAGAGGGGCCCCATCCTACAATGAGCAGTTCTTC. Its translation: CASSSGRGAPSYNEQFF. The variable domain in full, with the rest retrieved from reference TRBV5-1 and TRBJ2-1, is KAGVTQTPRYLIKTRGQQVTLSCSPISGHRSVSWYQQTPGQGLQFLFEYFSETQRNKGNFPGRFSGRQFSNSRSEMNVSTLELGDSALYLCASSSGRGAPSYNEQFFGPGTRLTVL.

This clone has only a few counts. CDR3 coding DNA: TGTGCCTGGAGTGTTGAGTCGGGAGGACAGCCCCAGCATTTT. Amino acids: CAWSVESGGQPQHF. The V gene is TRBV30, the J gene TRBJ1-5; no definite D call. Looked up from germline, CDR1 is GTSNPN and CDR2 is SVGIG (reference sequence). The V and J ends lost 0 bases and 7 bases respectively, with 13 bases between them. The CDR3 contains 14 residues.

The chain has TRBV9 and TRBJ1-2, with a possible D match to TRBD1 (5 bases). V was pared by 4 bases and J by 6 bases, with 19 bases between. Germline V gene lookup returns CDR1 SGDLS and CDR2 YYNGEE. CDR3 length: 15 amino acids. The CDR3 DNA follows: TGTGCCAGCAGCAAGTACCCTGGAGGGGCAAATGGCTACACCTTC. Amino acids: CASSKYPGGANGYTF. The whole variable domain, filled in from reference TRBV9 and TRBJ1-2, reads DSGVTQTPKHLITATGQRVTLRCSPRSGDLSVYWYQQSLDQGLQFLIQYYNGEERAKGNILERFSAQQFPDLHSELNLSSLELGDSALYFCASSKYPGGANGYTFGSGTRLTVV.

The V gene is TRBV4-2, the J gene TRBJ2-2; the match to TRBD1 covers 9 bases. Germline values: CDR1 LGHNA, CDR2 YNFKEQ. CDR3 length equals 18 residues. V shed 0 bases and J 4 bases; nucleotides not matched to a gene: 9. This CDR3 is CASSQDATGGRVTGELFF. The CDR3 DNA is TGTGCCAGCAGCCAAGATGCGACAGGGGGTCGTGTCACCGGGGAGCTGTTTTTT.